This T cell receptor (beta chain) originates from a study of radiation and T cells in renal cell carcinoma (dated by TCRdb to about 2020). Study-wide context: Samples were obtained from a clinical trial, in which 15 Gy stereotactic body radiation therapy was delivered to primary renal cell carcinomas and nephrectomy was performed 4 weeks later. In total, 50 or so samples, comprising 26 tumors and some 27 peripheral blood samples, were subjected to TCR beta sequencing. Across all 50 or so samples, approximately 4,000,000 unique CDR3 nucleotide sequences, encoding approximately 2.5 million unique CDR3 amino acid sequences, were identified.

The sample's time point label, in plain terms: baseline pretreatment blood. In light of the paper, this sample's treatment or condition label describes: 15 Gy SBRT to primary tumor, nephrectomy 4 weeks later. To follow tumor-enriched clonotypes, peripheral blood was collected serially from radiation-treated patients at baseline and again at 2 weeks and 4 weeks after SBRT. Every patient's renal cell carcinoma showed clear cell pathology. Genomic DNA for TCR sequencing was prepared using the QIAamp DNA Blood Mini Kit (Qiagen). Samples were included in the analyses only if all quality control checks were passed. On this clone: The clone's antigen remains unknown. No much larger clonotype is one base removed from it; base qualities were not supplied.

The research as a whole found: Because no pretreatment tumor biopsies were available, whether clonotypes were present in the tumor at baseline could not be determined. Blood repertoire dynamics were not followed beyond 4 weeks after treatment. Top tumor clonotypes rose in blood from baseline to 2 weeks post-radiation, then contracted by 4 weeks, suggesting transient expansion of tumor-resident clones. Because the trial had a single-armed design, the trial could not examine how radiation dose or scheduling affected the TCR repertoire.

TCR beta libraries were generated from genomic DNA with the immunoSEQ kit, following the manufacturer's recommendations. For library preparation, a first multiplex PCR was performed with proprietary primers, followed by a second PCR in which unique barcodes were added, and bead cleanups were performed after each round. Each sample batch included a kit-provided positive control reaction and a negative control reaction. The final libraries were assessed on an Agilent 4200 TapeStation D1000 ScreenTape, pooled by volume, and quantified by qPCR. Sequencing was performed on an Illumina NextSeq500 with a MidOutput 150-cycle cartridge, and 156 Read1 and 15 Index1 cycles were run with kit custom primers. The pooled library was loaded at roughly 0.96 pM, with an approximately 21% PhiX control spiked in. As for the original processing: Vendor-processed data were analyzed in R, and a clonotype was defined as all T cells sharing the same CDR3 nucleotide sequence. In the clone abundance analyses, frequencies were normalized to the 10,000 most abundant clones in each sample. Public T cell clones, which averaged fewer than five per sample, were excluded before analysis. An abundance difference of at least 32-fold between compartments was the criterion for calling clonotypes tumor-enriched or baseline blood-enriched. Clonotypes expanded or contracted between blood time points were identified with a beta-binomial differential abundance model. Tumor-blood repertoire similarity was measured with the Baroni-Urbani and Buser coefficient, and group comparisons used two-tailed Wilcoxon tests in R. In its TCRdb copy, this immuneACCESS table keeps in-frame sequences only and misses some clones. Where compared with another copy, unresolved V genes explain less than half of these, and the others have no known cause. Clone size and the V and J calls come from that table; the DNA yielded D and trimming. Recorded for this sample are over 120,000 clones; about 88% of them occurred a single time. Of the sample, more than 10% is held by the ten largest clones.

This clonotype originated in a woman aged 50 to 60 with renal cell carcinoma. Source: blood, taken from a patient whose treatment included radiotherapy and nephrectomy.

The DNA reads TGTGCCAGCAGCTTAAGGGGTCTTAATGAAAAACTGTTTTTT. Its protein product is CASSLRGLNEKLFF. The chain is assembled from TRBV7-2 and TRBJ1-4; D gene: possibly TRBD1, on 5 matching bases. The trim is 2 bases for V and 4 bases for J, with a gap of 8 bases between the germline ends. Counted from cysteine to phenylalanine, this CDR3 has 14 amino acids. Only the CDR3 region is kept as DNA, spanning 42 bases read in frame from base 1. In the germline V gene, CDR1 corresponds to SGHTA and CDR2 to FQGNSA.